What follows are 15 T cell receptor beta chains derived from one specimen sequenced in a study of shared clonotypes between healthy human individuals. CD45RO-negative cells were positively selected for CCR7, leaving out terminally differentiated effector memory CD45RA+ cells. The table came from immunoSEQ multiplex PCR; TCRdb's copy has only in-frame clones and leaves some out. The sample yields roughly 2.1 million clones, 93% seen once. The source material was naive CD8+ T cells from PBMCs. These TCRs come from a young man in good health. Some clones in this sample may be carry-over from other donors' samples.

The genes are TRBV6-1 and TRBJ1-1; unclear D gene. Germline values: CDR1 MNHNS, CDR2 SASEGT. V shed 6 bases and J shed 6 bases, with 14 bases lying between them. CDR3 length: 13 amino acids. The CDR3 sequence is CASSPPGRAEAFF. CDR3 DNA sequence: TGTGCCAGCAGCCCCCCGGGTAGGGCTGAAGCTTTCTTT.

V is TRBV28 and J is TRBJ1-4, with 7 nucleotides matching TRBD1. The J segment lost 8 bases and the V segment lost 3 bases, leaving 9 bases of the junction unmatched. CDR3 length: 15 residues. The germline gives CDR1 MDHEN, CDR2 SYDVKM. The DNA of the CDR3 is TGTGCCAGCAGTTTCCCAGGGGACAGCAACGAAAAACTGTTTTTT. The encoded protein is CASSFPGDSNEKLFF. The full variable domain, its missing parts supplied by reference TRBV28 and TRBJ1-4, is DVKVTQSSRYLVKRTGEKVFLECVQDMDHENMFWYRQDPGLGLRLIYFSYDVKMKEKGDIPEGYSVSREKKERFSLILESASTNQTSMYLCASSFPGDSNEKLFFGSGTQLSVL.

The J gene is TRBJ1-4, the V gene TRBV6-1, with D unclear. The CDR3 is made up of 18 amino acids. Trimming pared 4 bases from V and 0 bases from J, leaving 18 bases between. CDR1 MNHNS and CDR2 SASEGT come from the germline V gene. This chain's CDR3 is CASSVASGRFSTNEKLFF. The CDR3, as DNA: TGTGCCAGCAGTGTAGCCTCCGGGAGATTTTCAACTAATGAAAAACTGTTTTTT.

Notes on this clone: Other nucleotide sequences from this sample produce the same CDR3. The chain links TRBV29-1 to TRBJ2-1; D gene uncertain. Trimming took off 3 bases at V and 0 bases at J, with 12 bases between the two ends. CDR1 and CDR2 (germline): SQVTM, ANQGSEA. The CDR3 totals 15 residues. The CDR3 DNA reads TGCAGCGTTGATTCCACCGGAAGCTCCTACAATGAGCAGTTCTTC. Protein sequence: CSVDSTGSSYNEQFF.

This chain joins TRBV9 and TRBJ2-2; D not resolved. This CDR3 contains 12 residues. V shed 5 bases and J shed 4 bases, with 6 bases lying between them. CDR1 and CDR2 (germline): SGDLS, YYNGEE. The CDR3 DNA reads TGTGCCAGCAGTACGACCACCGGGGAGCTGTTTTTT. Encoded protein: CASSTTTGELFF.

The chain has TRBV6-1 and TRBJ2-7; D might be TRBD2 (6 bases). The CDR3 consists of 13 residues. CDR1 MNHNS and CDR2 SASEGT come from the germline V gene. V was cut by 10 bases and J by 1 base, with 14 bases left in between. CDR3 DNA sequence: TGTGCCACCGCCCTAGCGTCTTCCTACGAGCAGTACTTC. It is translated as CATALASSYEQYF.

The chain joins TRBV6-1 to TRBJ2-7; no definite D call. Trimming shortened V by 4 bases and J by 3 bases, and 7 bases separated the two germline ends. Germline lookup yields CDR1 MNHNS and CDR2 SASEGT. The CDR3 runs 12 residues. The CDR3 region is CASSVPFYEQYF. The CDR3 DNA reads TGTGCCAGCAGTGTCCCCTTCTACGAGCAGTACTTC.

V is TRBV5-4 and J is TRBJ1-2; TRBD1 aligns across 10 bases. This CDR3 region has 14 residues. In germline, CDR1 is SGHNT, CDR2 YYREEE (reference sequence). Losses at the gene ends were 2 bases for V and 8 bases for J; bases not matched to a gene: 6. CDR3 amino acids: CASSFRQGASGYTF. The CDR3 nucleotides are TGTGCCAGCAGCTTCAGACAGGGGGCTAGCGGCTACACCTTC. The variable domain in full, completed from reference TRBV5-4 and TRBJ1-2, reads ETGVTQSPTHLIKTRGQQVTLRCSSQSGHNTVSWYQQALGQGPQFIFQYYREEENGRGNFPPRFSGLQFPNYSSELNVNALELDDSALYLCASSFRQGASGYTFGSGTRLTVV.

The chain couples TRBV29-1 to TRBJ1-4, with TRBD1 as a possible D gene (5 bases). This CDR3 spans 13 amino acids. CDR1 and CDR2 (germline): SQVTM, ANQGSEA. Trimming removed 5 bases at V and 5 bases at J, with 12 bases between. CDR3 sequence reads: CSVFAGPNEKLFF. The CDR3 coding sequence is TGCAGCGTTTTCGCGGGGCCCAATGAAAAACTGTTTTTT.

The chain employs TRBV11-2 and TRBJ2-2; TRBD2 might be the D (6 bases). This CDR3 region has 14 residues. CDR1 and CDR2 (germline): SGHAT, FQNNGV. The V gene lost 4 bases and the J gene lost 4 bases, with 10 bases spanning the gap. CDR3 loop: CASSSEGFTGELFF. In DNA form, the CDR3 reads TGTGCCAGCAGCTCGGAGGGGTTCACCGGGGAGCTGTTTTTT. The full variable domain, its missing parts supplied by reference TRBV11-2 and TRBJ2-2, is EAGVAQSPRYKIIEKRQSVAFWCNPISGHATLYWYQQILGQGPKLLIQFQNNGVVDDSQLPKDRFSAERLKGVDSTLKIQPAKLEDSAVYLCASSSEGFTGELFFGEGSRLTVL.

The chain has TRBV10-3 and TRBJ2-3; 10 positions agree with TRBD2. V gave up 6 bases and J gave up 0 bases; unmatched junction bases: 3. Germline CDR1 and CDR2: ENHRY and SYGVKD. The CDR3 sequence is 15 residues long. This CDR3 reads CAIREREGSTDTQYF. CDR3 nucleotide sequence: TGTGCCATCAGGGAGCGGGAGGGTAGCACAGATACGCAGTATTTT.

CDR3 loop: CATQGGSYNSPLHF. The CDR3, as DNA: TGTGCCACCCAGGGGGGGTCCTATAATTCACCCCTCCACTTT. The chain carries TRBV28 and TRBJ1-6, with TRBD1 matching 7 bases. The J segment lost 1 base and the V segment lost 10 bases, leaving 4 bases of the junction unmatched. The germline gives CDR1 MDHEN, CDR2 SYDVKM. CDR3 size: 14 residues. Full variable domain (missing parts from reference TRBV28 and TRBJ1-6): DVKVTQSSRYLVKRTGEKVFLECVQDMDHENMFWYRQDPGLGLRLIYFSYDVKMKEKGDIPEGYSVSREKKERFSLILESASTNQTSMYLCATQGGSYNSPLHFGNGTRLTVT.

This sequence joins TRBV5-1 and TRBJ2-7, with TRBD1 matching over 8 bases. Losses at the gene ends were 7 bases for V and 4 bases for J; bases not matched to a gene: 13. CDR1 is SGHRS, CDR2 YFSETQ, per germline. The CDR3 extends over 15 amino acids. CDR3 nucleotide sequence: TGCGCCAGCGGAGAAGCAGGGGGCGGAATTTACGAGCAGTACTTC. It is translated as CASGEAGGGIYEQYF.

Notes on this clone: Within the sample, other DNA sequences also encode this same CDR3. CDR3 amino acids: CASRGLAGVTYEQYF. The CDR3 DNA follows: TGTGCCAGCAGAGGACTAGCGGGGGTCACCTACGAGCAGTACTTC. The rearrangement uses TRBV27 and TRBJ2-7; TRBD2 aligns across 13 bases. The V gene's germline CDR1 is MNHEY and CDR2 SMNVEV (reference sequence). V shed 6 bases, J shed 2 bases, and the junction held 4 bases outside the gene matches. CDR3 length: 15 amino acids.

The chain joins TRBV13 to TRBJ2-5, with 7 bases identical to TRBD2. The V gene's germline CDR1 is PRHDT and CDR2 FYEKMQ (reference sequence). J lost 1 base, V lost 8 bases, and 4 bases had no gene match. The CDR3 has 13 residues. The CDR3 loop is CASGASGQETQYF. For the CDR3, the DNA is TGTGCCAGCGGAGCTAGCGGCCAAGAGACCCAGTACTTC. The full variable domain, in which reference TRBV13 and TRBJ2-5 provide the parts outside the CDR3, is AAGVIQSPRHLIKEKRETATLKCYPIPRHDTVYWYQQGPGQDPQFLISFYEKMQSDKGSIPDRFSAQQFSDYHSELNMSSLELGDSALYFCASGASGQETQYFGPGTRLLVL.